What follows are 27 T cell receptor beta chains derived from one specimen sequenced in a study of blood T cell repertoires in COVID-19 (dated by TCRdb to between 2020 and 2021). The library was produced with the immunoSEQ multiplex PCR assay. Entries here come from immuneACCESS through TCRdb and include only in-frame sequences with V and J called. Some clones fail to appear in such tables; in the studies checked, an unresolved V gene covers under half of the shortfall, and the cause of the remainder is unknown. The sample data list 75,000 to 95,000 clones, and 87% of these were observed just once. Clones ranked in the top ten supply over 0.95% of the sample. Sequencing used peripheral blood. The receptor source for this set is a human donor in a cohort sampled during active COVID-19.

The genes are TRBV19 and TRBJ1-1, with a possible D match to TRBD1 (5 bases). V gave up 5 bases and J gave up 3 bases, with 19 bases separating them. The CDR3 spans 16 residues. The V gene's germline CDR1 is LNHDA and CDR2 SQIVND (reference sequence). The CDR3 sequence: CASSPGTSRRDTEAFF. The CDR3 DNA is TGTGCCAGTAGTCCTGGGACTTCCAGACGGGACACTGAAGCTTTCTTT.

This chain connects TRBV11-2 to TRBJ2-2; 8 nucleotides agree with TRBD1. CDR3 length: 17 residues. In germline, CDR1 is SGHAT, CDR2 FQNNGV. The junction had 10 bases not matched to a gene; V was cut back by 5 bases and J by 2 bases. The CDR3 loop reads CASSPYGQGSNTGELFF. The CDR3 coding sequence is TGTGCCAGCAGCCCTTACGGACAGGGATCAAACACCGGGGAGCTGTTTTTT.

The chain combines TRBV19 with TRBJ1-1; D not resolved. The CDR3 consists of 14 residues. Germline values: CDR1 LNHDA, CDR2 SQIVND (reference sequence). With 3 bases removed from V and 1 base from J, the gap between germline ends came to 9 bases. The CDR3 sequence is CASSITTRNTEAFF. DNA of the CDR3: TGTGCCAGTAGTATTACCACCAGGAACACTGAAGCTTTCTTT.

In this sample, this clone turned up a few times. This chain connects TRBV4-1 to TRBJ2-1, with 11 bases aligning to TRBD2. CDR1 and CDR2 from the germline V gene are MGHRA and YSYEKL. V dropped 1 base and J dropped 8; count of bases not matched to a gene: 7. The CDR3 extends over 16 amino acids. CDR3: CASSQVKTSGMDEQFF. DNA of the CDR3: TGCGCCAGCAGCCAAGTAAAGACTAGCGGGATGGATGAGCAGTTCTTC.

CDR3 sequence (DNA): TGTGCCAGCGCCCCAGGTCCCGGCCAAACCGGCCCTTACAATGAGCAGTTCTTC. It is translated as CASAPGPGQTGPYNEQFF. The rearrangement links TRBV4-2 to TRBJ2-1; D unclear. Germline V gene data show CDR1 as LGHNA and CDR2 as YNFKEQ. The CDR3 has 18 amino acids. Trimming removed 8 bases from V and 4 bases from J, with 27 bases in between.

Only one count was recorded for this clone. The V and J genes are TRBV28 and TRBJ1-2; D remains ambiguous. Trimming removed 7 bases at V and 7 bases at J, with 10 bases between. The CDR3 has 11 residues. Germline CDR1 reads MDHEN; CDR2 reads SYDVKM. As DNA, the CDR3 is TGTGCCAGCACCAATCAGGTTGGCTACACCTTC. Translating it yields CASTNQVGYTF.

The chain combines TRBV28 with TRBJ2-2, with TRBD1 identical over 9 bases. Germline loops: CDR1 MDHEN, CDR2 SYDVKM. The CDR3 covers 17 residues. With 1 base clipped from V and 0 bases from J, the junction kept 3 bases outside the gene matches. The CDR3, as DNA: TGTGCCAGCAGTTTATTGGGGACAGGGTCGAACACCGGGGAGCTGTTTTTT. Translation gives CASSLLGTGSNTGELFF.

The chain links TRBV7-9 to TRBJ2-6, with D tentatively TRBD1 (5 bases). Trimming removed 11 bases at V and 0 bases at J, with 11 bases between. The CDR3 consists of 14 residues. The V gene's germline CDR1 is SEHNR and CDR2 FQNEAQ (reference sequence). The DNA of the CDR3 is TGTGCCGGGGCTTTTTCCTCTGGGGCCAACGTCCTGACTTTC. Translated, it gives CAGAFSSGANVLTF. The variable domain in full, completed from reference TRBV7-9 and TRBJ2-6, reads DTGVSQNPRHKITKRGQNVTFRCDPISEHNRLYWYRQTLGQGPEFLTYFQNEAQLEKSRLLSDRFSAERPKGSFSTLEIQRTEQGDSAMYLCAGAFSSGANVLTFGAGSRLTVL.

The chain employs TRBV27 and TRBJ1-2, with 7 bases matching TRBD1. The germline CDR1 and CDR2 sequences are MNHEY and SMNVEV (reference sequence). The V gene end was trimmed by 2 bases and the J gene end by 4 bases; junction bases not matched to a gene: 10. This CDR3 spans 16 amino acids. As DNA, the CDR3 is TGTGCCAGCAGTTTAAGTAGGGGGCTAGATTTCTATGGCTACACCTTC. Translated: CASSLSRGLDFYGYTF.

The V and J genes are TRBV5-6 and TRBJ2-7; 10 nucleotides line up with TRBD2. V gave up 0 bases and J gave up 7 bases; unmatched junction bases: 10. Germline values: CDR1 SGHDT, CDR2 YYEEEE. CDR3 size: 16 residues. CDR3 bases: TGTGCCAGCAGCTTGGAGCAAGCGGGAGGGGTTGGTGAGCAGTACTTC. It codes for CASSLEQAGGVGEQYF.

The V gene is TRBV7-3, the J gene TRBJ2-3; TRBD2 might be the D (6 bases). Germline lookup yields CDR1 SGHTA and CDR2 FQGTGA. The CDR3 sequence is 16 residues long. With 5 bases removed from V and 0 bases from J, the gap between germline ends came to 15 bases. As DNA, the CDR3 is TGTGCCAGCAGCCCGGTAGGGACTTCTAGCACAGATACGCAGTATTTT. This sequence encodes CASSPVGTSSTDTQYF.

The chain is built from TRBV28 and TRBJ2-1, with unresolved D. Trimming shortened V by 3 bases and J by 7 bases, and 10 bases separated the two germline ends. The germline V gene has CDR1 MDHEN and CDR2 SYDVKM. The CDR3 is 13 residues long. CDR3 region: CASSLPVRNEQFF. CDR3 DNA: TGTGCCAGCAGTTTGCCGGTCAGGAATGAGCAGTTCTTC.

The rearrangement links TRBV19 to TRBJ2-7; D unresolved. From germline, CDR1 is LNHDA and CDR2 SQIVND (reference sequence). The CDR3 extends over 15 amino acids. The germline V and J ends were trimmed by 6 bases and 1 base, with 16 bases remaining between them. In DNA form, the CDR3 reads TGTGCCAGTAGACCCTCAGTCCTAGGATCCTACGAGCAGTACTTC. This translates into CASRPSVLGSYEQYF. The full variable domain, in which reference TRBV19 and TRBJ2-7 provide the parts outside the CDR3, is DGGITQSPKYLFRKEGQNVTLSCEQNLNHDAMYWYRQDPGQGLRLIYYSQIVNDFQKGDIAEGYSVSREKKESFPLTVTSAQKNPTAFYLCASRPSVLGSYEQYFGPGTRLTVT.

This clone came up once. The chain employs TRBV30 and TRBJ2-1, with 10 bases fitting TRBD1. The CDR3 extends over 14 amino acids. Trimming removed 5 bases from V and 7 bases from J; junction bases left unmatched: 8. Germline assignment: CDR1 GTSNPN and CDR2 SVGIG (reference sequence). CDR3 bases: TGTGCCTGGTCCGGGACAGGGGTGGTGAATGAGCAGTTCTTC. Its protein is CAWSGTGVVNEQFF.

The chain carries TRBV5-5 and TRBJ2-1; 12 bases are a match to TRBD2. The germline V gene has CDR1 SGHKS and CDR2 YYEKEE (reference sequence). This CDR3 has 17 amino acids. After removal of 1 base from V and 7 bases from J, the junction contained 9 bases not matched to a gene. DNA for the CDR3: TGTGCCAGCAGCTTGTGGCTAGCGGGAGGGCCGGCGAATGAGCAGTTCTTC. Amino acids: CASSLWLAGGPANEQFF.

This clone was observed a few times. This chain links TRBV5-1 with TRBJ1-5; the D gene is possibly TRBD1 (6 bases). Germline CDR1 and CDR2: SGHRS and YFSETQ. V was trimmed by 4 bases and J by 2 bases, leaving 10 bases between them. This CDR3 is 14 amino acids long. The CDR3 region is CASSDSGGNQPQHF. CDR3 bases: TGCGCCAGCAGCGATTCAGGGGGCAATCAGCCCCAGCATTTT.

The J gene is TRBJ2-2, the V gene TRBV2, with 11 bases matching TRBD2. V was pared by 6 bases and J by 3 bases, with 6 bases of the junction left unmatched. CDR3 size: 16 residues. CDR1 SNHLY and CDR2 FYNNEI come from the germline V gene. The CDR3 coding sequence is TGTGCCAGCAGGAAAGGGACTAGCGGAGACACCGGGGAGCTGTTTTTT. As protein: CASRKGTSGDTGELFF. The full variable domain, with the rest looked up from reference TRBV2 and TRBJ2-2, is EPEVTQTPSHQVTQMGQEVILRCVPISNHLYFYWYRQILGQKVEFLVSFYNNEISEKSEIFDDQFSVERPDGSNFTLKIRSTKLEDSAMYFCASRKGTSGDTGELFFGEGSRLTVL.

In this sample, this clone turned up a few times. The chain couples TRBV27 to TRBJ2-3; 7 bases agree with TRBD2. The V segment lost 3 bases and the J segment 4 bases; nucleotides outside the gene matches: 4. This CDR3 is 14 amino acids long. The germline V gene encodes CDR1 MNHEY and CDR2 SMNVEV (reference sequence). The CDR3 region has the DNA TGTGCCAGCAGTTTCAGCGGGATTCCAGATACGCAGTATTTT. Its translation is CASSFSGIPDTQYF.

CDR3 in amino acids: CASSPGLAGARGEQFF. The CDR3 DNA reads as TGCGCCAGCAGTCCGGGACTAGCGGGGGCCCGCGGTGAGCAGTTCTTC. The gene calls are TRBV5-1 and TRBJ2-1; TRBD2 agrees at 14 bases. The CDR3 is 16 amino acids. Germline V gives CDR1 SGHRS, CDR2 YFSETQ. V was clipped by 5 bases and J by 9 bases; unmatched bases: 10.

The genes are TRBV29-1 and TRBJ2-1; the match to TRBD2 covers 9 bases. V lost 7 bases and J lost 3; bases outside the gene matches: 7. The germline CDR1 and CDR2 sequences are SQVTM and ANQGSEA. The CDR3 loop spans 14 amino acids. The chain's CDR3 is CSASGTSYYNEQFF. The CDR3 DNA follows: TGCAGCGCGTCCGGGACTAGCTACTACAATGAGCAGTTCTTC.

The chain employs TRBV24-1 and TRBJ2-1; the D gene is possibly TRBD2 (5 bases). The V end lost 9 bases, the J end lost 6 bases, and 17 bases lay between the germline ends. This CDR3 region has 14 residues. CDR1 and CDR2 (germline): KGHDR, SFDVKD. The CDR3 protein is CATAEVGGGNEQFF. The CDR3 coding sequence is TGTGCCACCGCTGAGGTTGGTGGAGGCAATGAGCAGTTCTTC.

Comment on this clone: Compared with germline, one end of the junction differs, possibly owing to a read error. The chain carries TRBV3-1 (or the pseudogene TRBV3-2) and TRBJ1-5; D not resolved. This CDR3 has 15 residues. Germline lookup yields CDR1 LGHDT and CDR2 YNNKEL (reference sequence). The CDR3 sequence is CASSEDPGSNQPQHF. CDR3 DNA: TGTGCCAGCAGCGAAGACCCGGGAAGCAATCAGCCCCAGCATTTT.

This clone came up once. The V gene is TRBV27, the J gene TRBJ2-2; 8 bases are a match to TRBD2. The CDR3 extends over 14 amino acids. The germline CDR1 and CDR2 sequences are MNHEY and SMNVEV (reference sequence). The ends lost 7 bases at V and 14 bases at J; junction bases unmatched: 15. The DNA of the CDR3 is TGTGCCAGCACCCCCGGAAGCGGGAGAAGGCGACTGTTTTTT. This sequence encodes CASTPGSGRRRLFF.

The rearrangement links TRBV28 to TRBJ1-2; tentative D call: TRBD1 (6 bases). Germline V gene sequence: CDR1 MDHEN, CDR2 SYDVKM. Deletions cut 2 bases from V and 2 bases from J, with 9 bases between. CDR3 size: 14 residues. The CDR3 region is CASSLPQGNYGYTF. In DNA form, the CDR3 reads TGTGCCAGCAGTTTACCCCAGGGGAACTATGGCTACACCTTC.

The chain combines TRBV13 with TRBJ2-5, with D maybe TRBD1 (5 bases). The CDR3 contains 15 residues. Trimming stripped 5 bases from V and 5 bases from J, with 18 bases between. The germline CDR1 and CDR2 sequences are PRHDT and FYEKMQ (reference sequence). The CDR3 nucleotides are TGTGCCAGCAGCCCTACCCGACTCCCAGGGGAGACCCAGTACTTC. Translation gives CASSPTRLPGETQYF.

Worth noting for this clone: This sequence may be a read error, since a much larger clone differs from it by one base. This same CDR3 is encoded by further DNA sequences in the sample. The genes are TRBV11-2 and TRBJ2-7; D gene ambiguous. This CDR3 contains 12 residues. V was pared by 5 bases and J by 2 bases, with 7 bases between. Germline V gene sequence: CDR1 SGHAT, CDR2 FQNNGV. CDR3 loop: CASSGQTYEQYF. CDR3 coding DNA: TGTGCCAGCAGCGGGCAGACCTACGAGCAGTACTTC.

In regard to this clone: At one boundary the junction diverges from the germline segment, which might be a read error. The chain couples TRBV28 to TRBJ2-3, with 9 nucleotides matching TRBD1. Per germline, CDR1 MDHEN and CDR2 SYDVKM. This CDR3 has 17 amino acids. CDR3 DNA: TGTGCCAGCAGTTTTAATCGGGACAGGGTGGACCAATTTACGAAGTATTTT. This translates into CASSFNRDRVDQFTKYF. Supplemented by reference TRBV28 and TRBJ2-3, the full variable domain reads DVKVTQSSRYLVKRTGEKVFLECVQDMDHENMFWYRQDPGLGLRLIYFSYDVKMKEKGDIPEGYSVSREKKERFSLILESASTNQTSMYLCASSFNRDRVDQFTKYFGPGTRLTVL.